This T cell receptor beta chain was identified during a study of blood T cells in healthy people across ages. Each of the donors had about 9.9 milliliters of peripheral blood drawn into EDTA-treated Vacutainer tubes. Alongside a J-beta primer mix, a sample-barcoded 5' primer served in a second PCR lasting about 7 to 12 cycles. TCRdb ran MiXCR on the 5' RACE reads and lists one entry per CDR3 protein. Of hundreds of thousands of distinct CDR3 sequences in the sample, about 53% were seen once. CDR3 length equals 13 residues. The germline V gene has CDR1 LGHDT and CDR2 YNNKEL (reference sequence). Between the trimmed V and J ends, which lost 1 base and 12 bases, there was a span of 13 bases. Study-level results: Long-lived donors exceeded aged donors in naive CD4+ cells and diversity.

Points on this clonotype: The target antigen is unknown.

The chain has TRBV3-1 and TRBJ2-1; the D call may be TRBD1 or TRBD2 (5 bases each). Sequenced input: blood. The sequence was obtained from a man aged 55 to 69 in good health. In nucleotides, the CDR3 is TGTGCCAGCAGCCAAGGAGGGGCCATGGGGCAGTTCTTC. Encoded protein: CASSQGGAMGQFF.